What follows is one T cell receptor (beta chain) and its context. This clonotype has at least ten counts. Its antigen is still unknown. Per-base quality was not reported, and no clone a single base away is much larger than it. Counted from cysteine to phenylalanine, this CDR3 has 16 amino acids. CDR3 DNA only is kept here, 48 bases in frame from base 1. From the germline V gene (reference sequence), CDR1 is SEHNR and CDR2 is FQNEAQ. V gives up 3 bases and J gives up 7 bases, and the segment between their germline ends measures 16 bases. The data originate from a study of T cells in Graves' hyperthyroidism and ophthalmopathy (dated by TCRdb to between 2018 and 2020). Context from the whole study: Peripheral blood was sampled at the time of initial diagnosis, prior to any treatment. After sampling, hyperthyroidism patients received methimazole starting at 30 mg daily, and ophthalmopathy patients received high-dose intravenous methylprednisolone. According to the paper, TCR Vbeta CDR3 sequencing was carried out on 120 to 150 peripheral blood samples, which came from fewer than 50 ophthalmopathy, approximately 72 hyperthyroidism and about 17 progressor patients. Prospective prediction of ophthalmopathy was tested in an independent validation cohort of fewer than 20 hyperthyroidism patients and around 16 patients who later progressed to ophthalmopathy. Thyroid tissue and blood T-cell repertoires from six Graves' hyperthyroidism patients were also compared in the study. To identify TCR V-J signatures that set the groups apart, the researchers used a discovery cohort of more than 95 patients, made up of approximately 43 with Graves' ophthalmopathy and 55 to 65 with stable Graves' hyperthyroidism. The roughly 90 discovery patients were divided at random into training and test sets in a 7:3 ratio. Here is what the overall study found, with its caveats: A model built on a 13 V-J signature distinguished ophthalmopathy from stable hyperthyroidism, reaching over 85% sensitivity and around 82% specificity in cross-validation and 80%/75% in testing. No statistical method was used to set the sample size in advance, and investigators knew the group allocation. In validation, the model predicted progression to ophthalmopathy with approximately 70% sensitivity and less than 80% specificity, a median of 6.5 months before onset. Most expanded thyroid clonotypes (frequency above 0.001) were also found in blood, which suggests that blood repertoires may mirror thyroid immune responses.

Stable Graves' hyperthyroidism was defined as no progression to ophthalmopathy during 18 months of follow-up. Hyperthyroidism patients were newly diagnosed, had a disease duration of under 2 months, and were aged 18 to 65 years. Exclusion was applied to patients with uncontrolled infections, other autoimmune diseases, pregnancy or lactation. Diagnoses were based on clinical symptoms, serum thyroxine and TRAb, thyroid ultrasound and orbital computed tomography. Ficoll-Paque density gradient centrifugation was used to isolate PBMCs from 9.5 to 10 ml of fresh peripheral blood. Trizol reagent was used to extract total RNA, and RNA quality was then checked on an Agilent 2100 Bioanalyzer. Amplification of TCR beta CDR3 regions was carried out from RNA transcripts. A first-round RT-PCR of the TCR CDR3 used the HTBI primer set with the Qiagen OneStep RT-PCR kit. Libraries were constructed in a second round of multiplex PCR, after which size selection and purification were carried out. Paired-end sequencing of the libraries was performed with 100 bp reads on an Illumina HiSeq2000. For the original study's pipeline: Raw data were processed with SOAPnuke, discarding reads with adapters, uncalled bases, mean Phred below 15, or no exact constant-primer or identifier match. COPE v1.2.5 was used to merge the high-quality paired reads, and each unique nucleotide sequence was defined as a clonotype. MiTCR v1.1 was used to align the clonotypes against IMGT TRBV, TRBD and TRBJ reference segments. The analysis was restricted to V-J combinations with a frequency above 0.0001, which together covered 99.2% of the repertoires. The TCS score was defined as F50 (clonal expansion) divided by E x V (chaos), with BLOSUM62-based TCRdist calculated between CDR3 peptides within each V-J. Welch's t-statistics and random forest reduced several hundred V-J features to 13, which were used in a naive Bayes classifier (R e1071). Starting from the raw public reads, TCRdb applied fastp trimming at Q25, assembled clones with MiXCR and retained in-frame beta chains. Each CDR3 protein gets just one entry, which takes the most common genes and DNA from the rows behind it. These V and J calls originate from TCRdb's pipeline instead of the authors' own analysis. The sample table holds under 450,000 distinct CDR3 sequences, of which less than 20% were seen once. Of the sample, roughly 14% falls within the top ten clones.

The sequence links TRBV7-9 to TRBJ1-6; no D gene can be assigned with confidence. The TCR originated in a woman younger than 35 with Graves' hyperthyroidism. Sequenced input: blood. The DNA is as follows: TGTGCCAGCAGCTTGCCTACGCAAGGAAGGAATTCACCCCTCCACTTT. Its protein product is CASSLPTQGRNSPLHF.